The sequence of this T cell receptor beta chain was determined in a study of shared clonotypes between healthy human individuals. Overall study findings and caveats: Naive CD4 clonotype sharing across several donors was 4% to 5.5%.

Remarks on this clone: The antigen is not known.

Investigators divided CD4+ cells into CD45RA+ naive and CD45RA-negative memory subsets. Clones were sequenced by immunoSEQ multiplex PCR, and TCRdb holds only the in-frame ones, with some missing. There are around 700,000 clones in the sample; about three quarters occur only once, and about 1.8% lies in the top ten. Germline CDR1 is SGHRS and CDR2 is YFSETQ. Trimming cost V 4 bases and J 4 bases, with 10 bases left between them. The CDR3 is 13 residues long. Sequenced: memory CD4+ T cells sorted from blood. This sample's subset: CD45RA-negative fraction. This TCR came from a woman aged 25 to 45 in good health. The chain is built from TRBV5-1 and TRBJ2-3; TRBD2 is a possible D gene (5 bases). CDR3 sequence reads: CASSVGVADTQYF. In DNA, the CDR3 is TGCGCCAGCAGCGTCGGGGTTGCAGATACGCAGTATTTT.